This passage covers 9 T cell receptor beta chains from one sample sequenced in a study of T-cell memory formation after mild COVID-19 (TCRdb year 2021). Library preparation used 5' RACE. Reads for this sample came from an Illumina NovaSeq 6000. Clones were called with MiXCR by TCRdb after fastp trimmed the public reads at Q25, and only in-frame beta chains were retained. Each record represents a unique CDR3 protein, reported with the most common genes and DNA among its rows. The sample has 150,000 to 200,000 distinct CDR3 sequences on record, 18% of them singletons. Clones ranked in the top ten supply roughly 3.9% of the sample. Sequencing was performed on PBMCs or a T cell subset sorted from them (not recorded which). These receptor sequences come from a man in his late teens or twenties who had mild COVID-19 (a few samples of this study predate the infection). The sample titles of this study are shuffled in the database, so cell type and time point are left out; the donor was told from shared clones.

The chain employs TRBV7-9 and TRBJ2-1; possible D gene TRBD2, 6 bases. Germline CDR1 SEHNR, CDR2 FQNEAQ (reference sequence). This CDR3 spans 12 amino acids. V lost 5 bases and J 10 bases, leaving 12 bases between the germline ends. DNA for the CDR3: TGTGCCAGCAGCACTCAGGAGGGGGAGCAGTTCTTC. Protein product: CASSTQEGEQFF.

This clonotype appeared many times. The J gene is TRBJ2-3, the V gene TRBV12-3 or TRBV12-4; D is unresolved. This CDR3 is 13 amino acids long. V shed 2 bases and J shed 4 bases, with 7 bases lying between them. DNA for the CDR3: TGTGCCAGCAGTTTATCCGGGTCAGATACGCAGTATTTT. Translated: CASSLSGSDTQYF.

The chain uses TRBV6-5 and TRBJ1-6; TRBD1 might be the D (5 bases). Germline CDR1 is MNHEY and CDR2 is SVGAGI. CDR3 length: 17 residues. The germline V and J ends were trimmed by 6 bases and 4 bases, with 19 bases remaining between them. CDR3 sequence: CASRSSRDPLYNSPLHF. The CDR3 DNA follows: TGTGCCAGCAGGTCCTCGAGGGACCCCCTGTATAATTCACCCCTCCACTTT.

This clonotype was observed at least ten times. The CDR3 loop reads CAWYTGKGLGDEKLFF. In nucleotides, the CDR3 is TGTGCCTGGTACACAGGGAAAGGCCTCGGGGATGAAAAACTGTTTTTT. The chain combines TRBV30 with TRBJ1-4; weak D call: TRBD1 (6 bases). This CDR3 is 16 amino acids long. Per the germline V gene, CDR1 is GTSNPN and CDR2 is SVGIG (reference sequence). Trimming left V 5 bases short and J 6 bases short, with 22 bases between.

The chain carries TRBV20-1 and TRBJ2-6; no clear D. The CDR3 is 14 amino acids. V gave up 3 bases and J gave up 7 bases, with 13 bases separating them. CDR1 is DFQATT, CDR2 SNEGSKA, per germline (reference sequence). The CDR3 loop is CSASLGSGANVLTF. CDR3 DNA: TGCAGTGCTAGTCTGGGATCGGGTGCCAACGTCCTGACTTTC.

This clonotype appeared a few times. The rearrangement joins TRBV27 to TRBJ1-2, with 10 bases matching TRBD1. V dropped 3 bases and J dropped 8; count of bases not matched to a gene: 6. CDR1 and CDR2 from the germline V gene are MNHEY and SMNVEV (reference sequence). The CDR3 contains 14 residues. In nucleotides, the CDR3 is TGTGCCAGCAGTTTCTCGGGACAGGGGCGCGGCTACACCTTC. Its translation: CASSFSGQGRGYTF.

This clonotype has more than one count but fewer than ten. The chain has TRBV5-4 and TRBJ2-1; D gene unclear. The V and J ends lost 2 bases and 10 bases respectively, with 7 bases between them. Germline CDR1 is SGHNT and CDR2 is YYREEE (reference sequence). This CDR3 is built from 11 residues. CDR3 DNA: TGTGCCAGCAGCTTTGGAACAGAGCAGTTCTTC. Protein: CASSFGTEQFF.

The chain carries TRBV4-3 and TRBJ2-1, with 11 bases aligning to TRBD2. Germline V gives CDR1 LGHNA, CDR2 YSLEER. The CDR3 covers 16 residues. V trimming: 2 bases; J trimming: 1 base; junction bases outside the gene matches: 1. The DNA of the CDR3 is TGCGCCAGCAGCCAAAGACTAGCGGGGTCCTACAATGAGCAGTTCTTC. It is translated as CASSQRLAGSYNEQFF.

The chain carries TRBV10-3 and TRBJ2-5; either TRBD1 or TRBD2 may fit D (5 bases each). The germline V and J ends were trimmed by 6 bases and 5 bases, with 13 bases remaining between them. This CDR3 comprises 13 residues. The germline gives CDR1 ENHRY, CDR2 SYGVKD. Here the CDR3 reads CAIRLQEAETQYF. The CDR3 nucleotides read TGTGCCATCAGGCTACAGGAGGCTGAGACCCAGTACTTC.